This T cell receptor (beta chain) stems from a study of blood T cell repertoires in COVID-19. About the research overall: Italy, Spain and the United States were the sources of the convalescent and acute COVID-19 samples. From T cells, B-cell-depleted T cells, or PBMCs came the material, which was cDNA or gDNA.

Original processing methods: The assay estimated nucleated cells by amplifying reference gene primers. TCRdb's table, derived via immunoSEQ multiplex PCR, lists solely in-frame clones and lacks some. D and trimming come from the DNA, and the V and J calls and clone size come from that table. This table holds about 25,000 clones, 88% found once. The sequence was collected from a man aged 65 to 79 with acute or convalescent COVID-19. Material for sequencing was peripheral blood.

CDR3 loop: CASKTGNQPQHF. The CDR3 DNA reads as TGTGCCAGTAAAACGGGCAATCAGCCCCAGCATTTT. V is TRBV19 and J is TRBJ1-5; no firm D call. V dropped 7 bases and J dropped 2 bases, with 6 bases sitting between them. The CDR3 consists of 12 residues. Germline CDR1 is LNHDA and CDR2 is SQIVND (reference sequence).